Presented here are 30 T cell receptor beta chains from one specimen sequenced in a study of cytotoxic CD8 clonotypes in ibrutinib-treated CLL. Clones were sequenced by immunoSEQ multiplex PCR, and TCRdb holds only the in-frame ones, with some missing. This repertoire shows 70,000 to 85,000 clones, 65% to 85% found once; its top ten account for approximately 7.7%. Sequenced here: PBMCs, sampled at disease progression, from a patient treated with ibrutinib. The receptors derive from a human donor with chronic lymphocytic leukemia.

The rearrangement joins TRBV25-1 to TRBJ1-1, with D perhaps matching TRBD1 (5 bases). V lost 8 bases and J lost 0, with 13 bases in between. The CDR3 length is 14 residues. In germline, CDR1 is MGHDK, CDR2 SYGVNS. The chain's CDR3 is CASHSPTVNTEAFF. The CDR3 DNA is TGTGCCAGCCACTCCCCGACAGTGAACACTGAAGCTTTCTTT.

V gene TRBV7-3 combines with J gene TRBJ2-3; no firm D call. Per germline, CDR1 SGHTA and CDR2 FQGTGA. The CDR3 contains 13 residues. Trimming took off 5 bases at V and 3 bases at J, with 9 bases between the two ends. The CDR3 region is CASSLSRTDTQYF. CDR3 sequence (DNA): TGTGCCAGCAGCCTTAGCCGAACAGATACGCAGTATTTT.

This chain uses TRBV18 with TRBJ1-1; D not resolved. The CDR3 consists of 14 residues. CDR1 and CDR2 (germline): KGHSH, LQKENI. The ends were cut back, 2 bases at V and 2 bases at J, with 9 bases in the middle. CDR3 DNA: TGTGCCAGCTCACCAGGGCCAGATAACACTGAAGCTTTCTTT. Translating gives CASSPGPDNTEAFF.

This clone is labeled medium-sized (0.01 to 0.1%). The J gene is TRBJ2-1, the V gene TRBV7-3; the match to TRBD2 covers 7 bases. The germline V gene has CDR1 SGHTA and CDR2 FQGTGA. This CDR3 spans 12 amino acids. Trimming removed 5 bases from V and 9 bases from J; junction bases left unmatched: 4. CDR3 coding DNA: TGTGCCAGCAGCACCGGGACTACTGAGCAGTTCTTC. Translating gives CASSTGTTEQFF.

The chain couples TRBV19 to TRBJ2-3; D gene uncertain. Deletions cut 6 bases from V and 2 bases from J, with 9 bases between. Germline values: CDR1 LNHDA, CDR2 SQIVND (reference sequence). This CDR3 is 13 amino acids long. The CDR3 region has the DNA TGTGCCAGTAGACCGGGCCCCACAGATACGCAGTATTTT. The encoded protein is CASRPGPTDTQYF.

The chain combines TRBV5-1 with TRBJ1-2; 12 bases are shared with TRBD1. This CDR3 has 15 amino acids. Trimming cost V 5 bases and J 8 bases; bases outside gene matches: 10. The germline gives CDR1 SGHRS, CDR2 YFSETQ. This CDR3 reads CASRPGTGGAYGYTF. CDR3 nucleotide sequence: TGCGCCAGCAGACCCGGGACAGGGGGCGCTTACGGCTACACCTTC. Variable domain in full (rest from reference TRBV5-1 and TRBJ1-2): KAGVTQTPRYLIKTRGQQVTLSCSPISGHRSVSWYQQTPGQGLQFLFEYFSETQRNKGNFPGRFSGRQFSNSRSEMNVSTLELGDSALYLCASRPGTGGAYGYTFGSGTRLTVV.

The chain joins TRBV25-1 to TRBJ1-1; D remains ambiguous. V was shortened by 1 base and J by 1 base, with 10 bases between the two germline ends. The CDR3 spans 15 residues. Germline CDR1 MGHDK, CDR2 SYGVNS. This chain's CDR3 is CASSEWFEGNTEAFF. The DNA of the CDR3 is TGTGCCAGCAGTGAATGGTTCGAGGGGAACACTGAAGCTTTCTTT. Complete variable domain (other parts from reference TRBV25-1 and TRBJ1-1): EADIYQTPRYLVIGTGKKITLECSQTMGHDKMYWYQQDPGMELHLIHYSYGVNSTEKGDLSSESTVSRIRTEHFPLTLESARPSHTSQYLCASSEWFEGNTEAFFGQGTRLTVV.

The count of this clone is one. The chain carries TRBV18 and TRBJ2-1; TRBD2 matches at 7 bases. V gave up 2 bases and J gave up 2 bases; unmatched junction bases: 24. Germline values: CDR1 KGHSH, CDR2 LQKENI. The length of the CDR3 is 22 residues. CDR3 DNA: TGTGCCAGCTCACCAAGCGAGACTAGCTCGCGGAGGGGCGGGGAGCCCTACAATGAGCAGTTCTTC. This encodes CASSPSETSSRRGGEPYNEQFF.

Concerning this clone itself: One end of the junction fails to match germline, which may point to a read error. This chain uses TRBV28 with TRBJ2-3; 9 bases agree with TRBD2. Germline lookup yields CDR1 MDHEN and CDR2 SYDVKM. The CDR3 consists of 16 residues. Here the CDR3 DNA reads TGTGCCAGCAGGCTGCCAGCCGGGACTAGCACGGATACGCAGTATTTT. This codes for CASRLPAGTSTDTQYF.

This clone appeared once. The V and J genes are TRBV21-1 and TRBJ2-1. TRBV21-1 is listed as a pseudogene. This CDR3 region has 17 residues. The CDR3 loop reads CASSKPQGVGSYNEQFF. CDR3 in DNA: TGTGCCAGCAGCAAACCCCAGGGAGTAGGCTCCTACAATGAGCAGTTCTTC.

The table lists this clone with a count of one. This chain connects TRBV6-5 to TRBJ1-3, with D perhaps matching TRBD1 (5 bases). The germline V and J ends were trimmed by 8 bases and 1 base, with 12 bases remaining between them. The CDR3 loop spans 14 amino acids. CDR1 MNHEY and CDR2 SVGAGI come from the germline V gene. This CDR3 is CASGRGVSGNTIYF. CDR3 DNA sequence: TGTGCCAGCGGCCGAGGGGTATCTGGAAACACCATATATTTT.

The chain joins TRBV9 to TRBJ2-1; TRBD2 agrees at 7 bases. From germline, CDR1 is SGDLS and CDR2 YYNGEE. The CDR3 covers 16 residues. J was trimmed by 2 bases and V by 4 bases; bases with no gene match: 9. CDR3 nucleotide sequence: TGTGCCAGCAGCCCCACGTTGGCGGGAGCCTACAATGAGCAGTTCTTC. This gives the protein CASSPTLAGAYNEQFF.

This chain connects TRBV7-7 to TRBJ2-7; no clear D gene. The V end was cut by 10 bases, the J end by 3 bases, with 10 bases between. Germline-derived CDR1 and CDR2 are SSHAT and FNYEAQ (reference sequence). The length of the CDR3 is 11 residues. The CDR3 coding sequence is TGTGCCAACGCCCGGTTCTACGAGCAGTACTTC. Translation gives CANARFYEQYF.

The chain carries TRBV27 and TRBJ2-7; 7 bases align to TRBD1. With 5 bases clipped from V and 3 bases from J, the junction kept 4 bases outside the gene matches. Germline CDR1 and CDR2: MNHEY and SMNVEV (reference sequence). The CDR3 is made up of 13 amino acids. This chain's CDR3 is CASSPWTGYEQYF. The CDR3 nucleotides read TGTGCCAGCAGTCCCTGGACAGGCTACGAGCAGTACTTC.

The rearrangement links TRBV6-1 to TRBJ2-3; TRBD1 agrees at 8 bases. This CDR3 is 15 amino acids long. From germline, CDR1 is MNHNS and CDR2 SASEGT. J gave up 1 base and V 6 bases, and 6 bases lay outside the gene matches. Here the CDR3 reads CASRPGQGGTDTQYF. The CDR3 nucleotides read TGTGCCAGCAGGCCCGGACAGGGAGGCACAGATACGCAGTATTTT.

The chain employs TRBV29-1 and TRBJ1-1; unclear D gene. Deletions cut 6 bases from V and 2 bases from J, with 13 bases between. The CDR3 sequence is 13 residues long. The germline gives CDR1 SQVTM, CDR2 ANQGSEA. The CDR3 sequence is CSVAAVLNTEAFF. DNA for the CDR3: TGCAGCGTCGCAGCCGTACTAAACACTGAAGCTTTCTTT.

This clone has a single count. The rearrangement uses TRBV15 and TRBJ2-7; 9 nucleotides agree with TRBD1. J was trimmed by 1 base and V by 4 bases; bases with no gene match: 2. CDR1 is LNHNV and CDR2 is YYDKDF in the germline V gene (reference sequence). The CDR3 extends over 14 amino acids. The CDR3: CATSTGTGSYEQYF. Here the CDR3 DNA reads TGTGCCACCAGCACCGGGACAGGGTCCTACGAGCAGTACTTC.

The chain links TRBV7-2 to TRBJ2-3, with D perhaps matching TRBD1 or TRBD2 (6 bases each). CDR1 SGHTA and CDR2 FQGNSA come from the germline V gene. V dropped 1 base and J dropped 4 bases, with 12 bases sitting between them. The CDR3 extends over 15 amino acids. The CDR3 sequence: CASSLGGAWADTQYF. The CDR3 DNA reads as TGTGCCAGCAGCTTAGGGGGGGCCTGGGCAGATACGCAGTATTTT.

This rearrangement joins TRBV6-6 to TRBJ2-2, with D perhaps TRBD1 or TRBD2 (5 bases each). The CDR3 has 15 amino acids. The germline CDR1 and CDR2 sequences are MNHNY and SVGAGI (reference sequence). V was shortened by 0 bases and J by 4 bases, with 9 bases between the two germline ends. CDR3 sequence (DNA): TGTGCCAGCAGTTACTCGATGGGGACCACCGGGGAGCTGTTTTTT. This translates into CASSYSMGTTGELFF.

This chain uses TRBV6-5 with TRBJ1-4; 8 nucleotides match TRBD1. Germline CDR1 and CDR2: MNHEY and SVGAGI. The junction had 4 bases not matched to a gene; V was cut back by 1 base and J by 6 bases. CDR3 length: 15 residues. CDR3 sequence (DNA): TGTGCCAGCAGTTACTGGACAGGGCGGCATGAAAAACTGTTTTTT. This encodes CASSYWTGRHEKLFF.

The CDR3: CATSRDPRPTRPQHF. The CDR3 nucleotides are TGTGCCACCAGCAGAGATCCCCGTCCTACCCGGCCCCAGCATTTT. J is TRBJ1-5 and V is TRBV15; unclear D gene. This CDR3 is built from 15 residues. Trimming pared 0 bases from V and 9 bases from J, leaving 15 bases between. The germline gives CDR1 LNHNV, CDR2 YYDKDF (reference sequence).

This chain uses TRBV30 with TRBJ2-3, with D tentatively TRBD2 (6 bases). The CDR3 covers 13 residues. V gave up 3 bases and J gave up 4 bases, with 11 bases separating them. Germline CDR1 is GTSNPN and CDR2 is SVGIG (reference sequence). This chain's CDR3 is CAWSGSSSDTQYF. The CDR3, as DNA: TGTGCCTGGAGCGGGAGTAGTTCAGATACGCAGTATTTT.

The chain combines TRBV6-1 with TRBJ2-5; no clear D gene. Germline CDR1 MNHNS, CDR2 SASEGT. The V gene lost 2 bases and the J gene lost 1 base, with 5 bases spanning the gap. This CDR3 is built from 13 residues. CDR3 DNA: TGTGCCAGCAGTGAAATCCCCCAAGAGACCCAGTACTTC. It translates to CASSEIPQETQYF.

The chain combines TRBV9 with TRBJ1-2; maybe TRBD1 (5 bases). Trimming stripped 4 bases from V and 3 bases from J, with 13 bases between. CDR3 length equals 14 residues. Germline V gives CDR1 SGDLS, CDR2 YYNGEE. The chain's CDR3 is CASSPGTDHYGYTF. In DNA form, the CDR3 reads TGTGCCAGCAGCCCTGGGACGGACCACTATGGCTACACCTTC.

The CDR3 sequence: CASGLDEGTVINYGYTF. In nucleotides, the CDR3 is TGTGCTAGTGGTTTGGACGAAGGGACAGTTATTAACTATGGCTACACCTTC. V and J are TRBV12-5 and TRBJ1-2; 7 positions agree with TRBD1. Germline lookup yields CDR1 LGHNT and CDR2 FRNRAP. This CDR3 has 17 residues. V was pared by 1 base and J by 1 base, with 9 bases of the junction left unmatched. The full variable domain, its missing parts supplied by reference TRBV12-5 and TRBJ1-2, is DARVTQTPRHKVTEMGQEVTMRCQPILGHNTVFWYRQTMMQGLELLAYFRNRAPLDDSGMPKDRFSAEMPDATLATLKIQPSEPRDSAVYFCASGLDEGTVINYGYTFGSGTRLTVV.

CDR3 residues: CASSSRLNRGGGYTF. In DNA, the CDR3 is TGTGCCAGCAGCTCCCGACTGAACAGGGGAGGTGGCTACACCTTC. The chain links TRBV11-2 to TRBJ1-2; 7 nucleotides line up with TRBD1. Per the germline V gene, CDR1 is SGHAT and CDR2 is FQNNGV. The CDR3 totals 15 residues. Germline trimming cut 4 bases from V and 7 bases from J; bases unmatched to any gene: 12.

This clone was found a few times. CDR3 residues: CASSMYRVYGYTF. The CDR3 DNA reads as TGTGCCAGTAGTATGTACAGGGTCTATGGCTACACCTTC. The J gene is TRBJ1-2, the V gene TRBV19, with D tentatively TRBD1 (6 bases). The CDR3 contains 13 residues. The germline V and J ends were trimmed by 3 bases and 4 bases, with 9 bases remaining between them. Germline assignment: CDR1 LNHDA and CDR2 SQIVND (reference sequence).

The chain combines TRBV6-6 with TRBJ1-2, with TRBD1 matching over 11 bases. The CDR3 extends over 15 amino acids. The ends lost 7 bases at V and 3 bases at J; junction bases unmatched: 7. The germline V gene has CDR1 MNHNY and CDR2 SVGAGI (reference sequence). CDR3 sequence: CASTRRTGGHYGYTF. The CDR3 nucleotides read TGTGCCAGCACACGACGGACAGGGGGCCACTATGGCTACACCTTC.

The count of this clone is one. This sequence joins TRBV7-8 and TRBJ2-3, with 10 nucleotides matching TRBD1. Germline assignment: CDR1 SGHVS and CDR2 FQNEAQ. The CDR3 covers 16 residues. Trimming cost V 2 bases and J 8 bases; bases outside gene matches: 10. Here the CDR3 reads CASSLFGTGEKGTQYF. Here the CDR3 DNA reads TGTGCCAGCAGCTTATTCGGGACAGGGGAAAAGGGTACGCAGTATTTT.

The chain combines TRBV5-1 with TRBJ1-1; D is unclear. The CDR3 totals 15 residues. CDR1 SGHRS and CDR2 YFSETQ come from the germline V gene. Trimming took off 4 bases at V and 1 base at J, with 14 bases between the two ends. CDR3 nucleotide sequence: TGCGCCAGCAGCCAAACCACCATAAAGAACACTGAAGCTTTCTTT. Translating it yields CASSQTTIKNTEAFF.